The present TCR beta chain was sequenced within a study of persistence of HIV-infected CD4 T cells. The stimulus was an HIV-1 Gag 15-mer peptide pool, 0.9 to 1 ug/peptide/mL. Memory cells lacking CD40L and CD69 with high CD45RO were sorted. Study outcomes and limitations: Bulk TCR data could not be restricted to HIV-1-infected CMV-responding cells.

This was the immunoSEQ version 4 assay in survey mode. Assay: immunoSEQ multiplex PCR; the TCRdb copy retains only in-frame clones and omits some. The sample yields 30,000 to 45,000 clones, approximately 78% seen once. The CDR3 is made up of 13 amino acids. The V gene lost 7 bases and the J gene lost 5 bases, with 17 bases spanning the gap. Germline V CDR1 and CDR2: SQVTM, ANQGSEA. In the case of this clone: Its antigen is not identified.

This TCR was sampled from an adult with HIV. The donor label of this sample is uncertain. The V and J genes are TRBV29-1 and TRBJ1-1, with a possible D match to TRBD1 (5 bases). The starting material was cultured CD4+ T cells from PBMCs, obtained from a patient who received antiretroviral therapy. CDR3 nucleotides: TGCAGCGGTGACGCAGGCGGGGGGACTGAAGCTTTCTTT. Translated: CSGDAGGGTEAFF.